This T cell receptor beta chain was found in a study of shared clonotypes between healthy human individuals. Concerning this clone itself: Its antigen is still unknown. Other DNA sequences in this sample translate to the same CDR3.

The ends were cut back, 0 bases at V and 2 bases at J, with 6 bases in the middle. This CDR3 is built from 14 residues. Germline V gene sequence: CDR1 SGDLS, CDR2 YYNGEE. Whole-study findings and limits: The low donor count limited represented genetic and exposure-history diversity.

Profiling relied on immunoSEQ multiplex PCR, and the TCRdb table lists in-frame clones only, not all of them. The sample comprises 2 million to 3 million clones, 93% of which are singletons, and approximately 0.35% rests with the top ten. Sequencing was done on a sample of naive CD4+ T cells from PBMCs. Subset specified: CD45RA+ positively selected. V gene TRBV9 combines with J gene TRBJ1-3, with a possible D match to TRBD1 (5 bases). The TCR was taken from a man in his late teens or twenties in good health. Some clones in this sample may be carry-over from other donors' samples. The CDR3 DNA reads TGTGCCAGCAGCGTAGTGGGGGCTGGAAACACCATATATTTT. Amino acids: CASSVVGAGNTIYF.